This TCR beta chain derives from a study of T cells in Graves' hyperthyroidism and ophthalmopathy. Across the whole study: Peripheral blood was secured at the point of initial diagnosis, before any treatment.

This clonotype occurred a few times. Its antigen is not known. Study findings and constraints: Most clonotypes expanded in thyroid above 0.001 were likewise present in blood.

Graves' hyperthyroidism qualified as stable when ophthalmopathy did not progress within 18 months. The investigators amplified TCR beta CDR3 regions from RNA transcripts. RT-PCR in the first round (using the HTBI primer set) targeted the TCR CDR3. Each CDR3 protein gets one entry after TCRdb re-called the multiplex PCR reads with MiXCR. The data show around 450,000 distinct CDR3 sequences, approximately 15% seen once. Deletions cut 5 bases from V and 0 bases from J, with 7 bases between. The CDR3 is made up of 13 amino acids. Germline loops: CDR1 ENHRY, CDR2 SYGVKD. This clonotype originated in a woman under 30 with Graves' hyperthyroidism. The V and J genes are TRBV10-3 and TRBJ1-1, with D unresolved. Sequenced sample: blood. The CDR3 loop is CAISQKLNTEAFF. In DNA, the CDR3 is TGTGCCATCAGTCAAAAATTGAACACTGAAGCTTTCTTT.